This TCR beta chain was identified in a study of blood T cells in healthy people across ages. Study observations and caveats: Roughly linear age-related decline in beta diversity appeared, significant by age around 36. Diversity estimated from one million T cells was considered an underestimate. Researchers said unsorted PBMCs prevented a conclusive naive versus antigen-experienced comparison.

Germline V lookup: CDR1 DFQATT, CDR2 SNEGSKA (reference sequence). Losses at the gene ends were 6 bases for V and 9 bases for J; bases not matched to a gene: 17. The CDR3 is 18 residues long. A single count supports this clonotype. Its matching antigen is unknown. The second PCR ran about 6 to 11 cycles with a sample-barcoded 5' primer and J-beta primers. TCRdb analysed the 5' RACE reads with MiXCR anew, one entry per CDR3 protein. This sample has about 1.4 million distinct CDR3 sequences, with 59% found just once. The sequenced material came from blood. This TCR derives from a man aged 18 to 29 in good health. The V gene is TRBV20-1, the J gene TRBJ2-1; TRBD2 aligns across 16 bases. CDR3 bases: TGCAGTGCGAGTCCCGGGACTAGCGGGGGGGCCTCAGGCAGTGAGCAGTTCTTC. This gives the protein CSASPGTSGGASGSEQFF.